The T cell receptor (beta chain) under discussion was sequenced for a study of T cells in tumors after PD-1 blockade. Study context: No patient had prior checkpoint blockade, systemic immunosuppression, or radiotherapy within 4 weeks. A subset received ongoing vismodegib 150 mg daily alongside anti-PD-1 therapy.

The CDR3 totals 11 residues. CDR1 is MNHEY and CDR2 is SMNVEV in the germline V gene (reference sequence). V gave up 8 bases and J gave up 9 bases, with 11 bases separating them. TCRdb keeps only in-frame clones here, not all; method: immunoSEQ multiplex PCR. Among some 66,000 clones listed, approximately 79% were seen once. The source is a human donor with basal cell carcinoma. The rearrangement links TRBV27 to TRBJ2-1; D assignment may be TRBD1 or TRBD2 (5 bases each). The sample consisted of PBMCs, taken after anti-PD-1 treatment. The CDR3: CASGATSEQFF. The DNA of the CDR3 is TGTGCCAGCGGGGCCACTAGTGAGCAGTTCTTC.